Reported below is one TCR beta chain. With a much larger clone just one base away, this may be a read error. The sample is drawn from a study of CDR3 diversity in severe acne. Germline V gene sequence: CDR1 SEHNR, CDR2 FQNEAQ (reference sequence). The CDR3 has 14 amino acids. TCRdb analysed the PCR reads with MiXCR anew, one entry per CDR3 protein. The sample gives over 100,000 distinct CDR3 sequences, 51% of which show up once; 9.5% to 15% is in the top ten. The chain links TRBV7-9 to TRBJ1-4; D is perhaps TRBD1 (6 bases). This sequence was found in a male donor with acne. Sequencing was carried out using blood. The CDR3 region has the DNA TGTGCCAGCAGCCCGACGGGACACAATGAAAAACTGTCTTTT. Translated: CASSPTGHNEKLSF.